This is a list of T cell receptor beta chains from one sample in a study of blood T cells in healthy people across ages. TCRdb fed the 5' RACE reads into MiXCR, producing one record per CDR3 protein. The sample lists roughly 570,000 distinct CDR3 sequences; 27% were seen once. Source material: blood. These receptors all stem from a woman in her 70s in good health. CDR3s include the opening cysteine and the closing phenylalanine or tryptophan. D genes are given only for firm matches. Some rows have no size entry. The others give once, few or many, or a class for an expanded clone.

d_gene: NA
abundance: few
j_gene: TRBJ2-5
v_gene: TRBV21-1
CDR3nt: TGTGCCAGCAGCAAAGCATGGGACAGGGGAATGGAGACCCAGTACTTC
CDR3aa: CASSKAWDRGMETQYF

d_gene: TRBD2
abundance: few
j_gene: TRBJ2-1
v_gene: TRBV5-1
CDR3nt: TGCGCCAGCACCGCTAGCGGACCATCCTACAATGAGCAGTTCTTC
CDR3aa: CASTASGPSYNEQFF

d_gene: TRBD1
abundance: few
j_gene: TRBJ1-4
v_gene: TRBV5-1
CDR3nt: TGCGCCAGCAGCTTGAGGCCAGGACAGGCTAATGAAAAACTGTTTTTT
CDR3aa: CASSLRPGQANEKLFF

d_gene: NA
abundance: many
j_gene: TRBJ2-5
v_gene: TRBV7-2
CDR3nt: TGTGCCAGCAGCTCAAAAACCAGGGGGGGCCAGCCAGAGACCCAGTACTTC
CDR3aa: CASSSKTRGGQPETQYF

d_gene: NA
abundance: NA
j_gene: TRBJ2-1
v_gene: TRBV4-2
CDR3nt: TGTGCCAGCAGCCCGGACAGCCACAATGAGCAGTTCTTC
CDR3aa: CASSPDSHNEQFF

d_gene: NA
abundance: few
j_gene: TRBJ2-4
v_gene: TRBV7-2
CDR3nt: TGTGCCAGCAGCTCCCACGGGTCCCTGGGGAACATTCAGTACTTC
CDR3aa: CASSSHGSLGNIQYF

d_gene: NA
abundance: few
j_gene: TRBJ1-1
v_gene: TRBV20-1
CDR3nt: TGCAGTGCTATCGGGGATACTGAAGCTTTCTTT
CDR3aa: CSAIGDTEAFF

d_gene: TRBD1
abundance: NA
j_gene: TRBJ2-1
v_gene: TRBV24-1
CDR3nt: TGTGCCGCCAGTGAGGACAGGGGGCTGGACAATGAGCAGTTCTTC
CDR3aa: CAASEDRGLDNEQFF

d_gene: TRBD1
abundance: many
j_gene: TRBJ1-1
v_gene: TRBV7-3
CDR3nt: TGTGCCAGCAGCCGACAGGGAGGGAACACTGAAGCTTTCTTT
CDR3aa: CASSRQGGNTEAFF

d_gene: TRBD1
abundance: NA
j_gene: TRBJ2-3
v_gene: TRBV12-3/TRBV12-4
CDR3nt: TGTGCCAGCAGTTTTGGTGGCAGGGGGCCCGCAGATACGCAGTATTTT
CDR3aa: CASSFGGRGPADTQYF

d_gene: TRBD1
abundance: NA
j_gene: TRBJ2-5
v_gene: TRBV12-3/TRBV12-4
CDR3nt: TGTGCCAGCAGTACAAGGGACAGGGAGAATCCAGAGACCCAGTACTTC
CDR3aa: CASSTRDRENPETQYF

d_gene: TRBD2
abundance: NA
j_gene: TRBJ2-1
v_gene: TRBV20-1
CDR3nt: TGCAGTGCAGCAGGGAGAAAGGGACTAGCGAACTACAATGAGCAGTTCTTC
CDR3aa: CSAAGRKGLANYNEQFF

d_gene: NA
abundance: NA
j_gene: TRBJ2-1
v_gene: TRBV29-1
CDR3nt: TGCAGCTCCCTCTGGGGGGACAGTCATCACTTC
CDR3aa: CSSLWGDSHHF

d_gene: TRBD1
abundance: few
j_gene: TRBJ2-5
v_gene: TRBV7-9
CDR3nt: TGTGCCAGCAGCCCCGGACAGGTTTGGGTAGAGACCCAGTACTTC
CDR3aa: CASSPGQVWVETQYF

d_gene: NA
abundance: few
j_gene: TRBJ2-1
v_gene: TRBV5-5
CDR3nt: TGTGCCAGCAGCCCCAACACCGGCAATGAGCAGTTCTTC
CDR3aa: CASSPNTGNEQFF

d_gene: TRBD1
abundance: NA
j_gene: TRBJ1-2
v_gene: TRBV18
CDR3nt: TGTGCCAGCCGGGGACAGCCGACTAACTATGGCTACACCTTC
CDR3aa: CASRGQPTNYGYTF

d_gene: NA
abundance: NA
j_gene: TRBJ2-6
v_gene: TRBV5-5
CDR3nt: TGTGCCAGCAGCATAAGCTCTGGGGCCAACGTCCTGACTTTC
CDR3aa: CASSISSGANVLTF

d_gene: NA
abundance: few
j_gene: TRBJ1-2
v_gene: TRBV29-1
CDR3nt: TGCAGCGTTGAATTACTGGCAGGGGACCACTATGGCTACACCTTC
CDR3aa: CSVELLAGDHYGYTF

d_gene: NA
abundance: NA
j_gene: TRBJ2-3
v_gene: TRBV6-6
CDR3nt: TGTGCCAGCAGTTACTCGAGGGGCAGGGGTCAAGATACGCAGTATTTT
CDR3aa: CASSYSRGRGQDTQYF

d_gene: TRBD1
abundance: few
j_gene: TRBJ1-1
v_gene: TRBV4-1
CDR3nt: TGCGCCAGCAGCCAAAGGAGGGGGGGACAGGGACTCCAGGCTTTCTTT
CDR3aa: CASSQRRGGQGLQAFF

d_gene: NA
abundance: once
j_gene: TRBJ2-7
v_gene: TRBV5-1
CDR3nt: TGCGCCAGCAGCTTAGGGAATGGTAAGGGCTACGAGCAGTACTTC
CDR3aa: CASSLGNGKGYEQYF

d_gene: TRBD2
abundance: NA
j_gene: TRBJ2-7
v_gene: TRBV6-6
CDR3nt: TGTGCCAGCAGCGATCGGGCGGGGGGCCCCTCACAGCAGTACTTC
CDR3aa: CASSDRAGGPSQQYF

d_gene: TRBD2
abundance: NA
j_gene: TRBJ2-1
v_gene: TRBV5-1
CDR3nt: TGCGCCAGCAGCTCTCTAGCGGGGGGAGAGGATGAGCAGTTCTTC
CDR3aa: CASSSLAGGEDEQFF

d_gene: NA
abundance: few
j_gene: TRBJ2-1
v_gene: TRBV20-1
CDR3nt: TGCAGTGCTAGACATCCAGGGAATGAGCAGTTCTTC
CDR3aa: CSARHPGNEQFF

d_gene: NA
abundance: few
j_gene: TRBJ2-3
v_gene: TRBV12-3/TRBV12-4
CDR3nt: TGTGCCAGCAGCTCCCCCATCGAGTCTAGCACAGATACGCAGTATTTT
CDR3aa: CASSSPIESSTDTQYF

d_gene: TRBD2
abundance: NA
j_gene: TRBJ2-1
v_gene: TRBV10-3
CDR3nt: TGTGCCACCGCGGTGTTTGCGGGGGAAAGGGATGAGCAGTTCTTC
CDR3aa: CATAVFAGERDEQFF

d_gene: NA
abundance: few
j_gene: TRBJ1-2
v_gene: TRBV12-3/TRBV12-4
CDR3nt: TGTGCCGGCAGGTCCAGGGGTGGCTACACCTTC
CDR3aa: CAGRSRGGYTF

d_gene: NA
abundance: NA
j_gene: TRBJ2-3
v_gene: TRBV27
CDR3nt: TGTGCCAGCAGCCCCGGGGGGCCGGGGGATACGCAGTATTTT
CDR3aa: CASSPGGPGDTQYF

d_gene: NA
abundance: NA
j_gene: TRBJ2-1
v_gene: TRBV20-1
CDR3nt: TGCAGTGCCCACGGGGGCGGGAGTCGGTCCTACAATGAGCAGTTCTTC
CDR3aa: CSAHGGGSRSYNEQFF